Listed below are T cell receptor beta chains from one sample, sequenced in a study of blood T cell repertoires in COVID-19. TCRdb keeps only in-frame clones here, not all; method: immunoSEQ multiplex PCR. Of roughly 54,000 clones in the sample, approximately 90% were seen once. Specimen: peripheral blood. These receptors all stem from a woman in her sixties with active or convalescent COVID-19. The CDR3 runs from the conserved cysteine through the conserved F or W. The order of the fields is CDR3 length, J gene, V gene, CDR3 protein.

CDR3 length: 15
J gene: TRBJ2-2
V gene: TRBV6-2/TRBV6-3
CDR3 protein: CASSYSREGTGELFF

CDR3 length: 16
J gene: TRBJ2-3
V gene: TRBV9
CDR3 protein: CASSVEDRRGTDTQYF

CDR3 length: 11
J gene: TRBJ2-3
V gene: TRBV29-1
CDR3 protein: CSVVRPDTQYF

CDR3 length: 14
J gene: TRBJ1-2
V gene: TRBV28
CDR3 protein: CASSLSGGQGGYTF

CDR3 length: 13
J gene: TRBJ2-7
V gene: TRBV28
CDR3 protein: CASSLRGGAEQYF

CDR3 length: 10
J gene: TRBJ1-2
V gene: TRBV6-5
CDR3 protein: CASSRNGYTF

CDR3 length: 14
J gene: TRBJ2-3
V gene: TRBV28
CDR3 protein: CASSLVRRADTQYF

CDR3 length: 13
J gene: TRBJ2-7
V gene: TRBV19
CDR3 protein: CASSLAGADEQYF

CDR3 length: 14
J gene: TRBJ2-1
V gene: TRBV3-1/TRBV3-2
CDR3 protein: CASSQGAGYNEQFF

CDR3 length: 13
J gene: TRBJ1-4
V gene: TRBV6-5
CDR3 protein: CASSLQGEEKLFF

CDR3 length: 15
J gene: TRBJ2-6
V gene: TRBV19
CDR3 protein: CASSIRGAGANVLTF

CDR3 length: 15
J gene: TRBJ1-1
V gene: TRBV7-9
CDR3 protein: CASSSWTGGNTEAFF

CDR3 length: 15
J gene: TRBJ2-2
V gene: TRBV6-4
CDR3 protein: CASSDYSLNTGELFF

CDR3 length: 16
J gene: TRBJ1-2
V gene: TRBV29-1
CDR3 protein: CSVEDPPGQGRVGYTF

CDR3 length: 14
J gene: TRBJ1-1
V gene: TRBV6-5
CDR3 protein: CASRRQGLNTEAFF

CDR3 length: 11
J gene: TRBJ1-1
V gene: TRBV29-1
CDR3 protein: CSVAEDTEAFF

CDR3 length: 14
J gene: TRBJ2-7
V gene: TRBV9
CDR3 protein: CASSVAESSYEQYF

CDR3 length: 15
J gene: TRBJ2-2
V gene: TRBV7-2
CDR3 protein: CASSRTSSGTGELFF

CDR3 length: 15
J gene: TRBJ1-1
V gene: TRBV28
CDR3 protein: CASSLGGQMGTEAFF

CDR3 length: 17
J gene: TRBJ2-3
V gene: TRBV7-7
CDR3 protein: CASSSTSSGGTADTQYF

CDR3 length: 15
J gene: TRBJ2-7
V gene: TRBV7-3
CDR3 protein: CASSAAGGSSYEQYF

CDR3 length: 15
J gene: TRBJ1-4
V gene: TRBV28
CDR3 protein: CASSTGVLANEKLFF

CDR3 length: 15
J gene: TRBJ2-1
V gene: TRBV6-5
CDR3 protein: CASIFGQGGYNEQFF

CDR3 length: 16
J gene: TRBJ2-5
V gene: TRBV19
CDR3 protein: CASSIVREGPQETQYF

CDR3 length: 15
J gene: TRBJ2-5
V gene: TRBV7-2
CDR3 protein: CASRDSGHRGETQYF

CDR3 length: 13
J gene: TRBJ2-7
V gene: TRBV27
CDR3 protein: CASSLFRDYEQYF

CDR3 length: 14
J gene: TRBJ1-5
V gene: TRBV15
CDR3 protein: CATSSQHSNQPQHF

CDR3 length: 15
J gene: TRBJ1-5
V gene: TRBV5-1
CDR3 protein: CASSLDSGSGQPQHF

CDR3 length: 13
J gene: TRBJ1-2
V gene: TRBV7-8
CDR3 protein: CASSFEGVGGYTF

CDR3 length: 15
J gene: TRBJ1-4
V gene: TRBV5-1
CDR3 protein: CASSFQASTNEKLFF

CDR3 length: 16
J gene: TRBJ1-5
V gene: TRBV2
CDR3 protein: CASSDPSRQSNQPQHF

CDR3 length: 14
J gene: TRBJ2-7
V gene: TRBV7-3
CDR3 protein: CASSLGGETYEQYF

CDR3 length: 16
J gene: TRBJ2-7
V gene: TRBV14
CDR3 protein: CASSQGGGIGSYEQYF

CDR3 length: 17
J gene: TRBJ2-1
V gene: TRBV5-6
CDR3 protein: CASSSPLSGGTYNEQFF

CDR3 length: 13
J gene: TRBJ1-1
V gene: TRBV7-2
CDR3 protein: CASSSGQQYAAFF

CDR3 length: 16
J gene: TRBJ2-7
V gene: TRBV21-1
CDR3 protein: CASPPAGDRSSYEQYF

CDR3 length: 14
J gene: TRBJ1-1
V gene: TRBV28
CDR3 protein: CASSLVTRGTEAFF

CDR3 length: 14
J gene: TRBJ2-7
V gene: TRBV15
CDR3 protein: CATSRDRASYEQYF

CDR3 length: 16
J gene: TRBJ1-5
V gene: TRBV21-1
CDR3 protein: CASSTKDRGVGQPQHF

CDR3 length: 13
J gene: TRBJ2-3
V gene: TRBV12-3/TRBV12-4
CDR3 protein: CATAGGSSDTQYF

CDR3 length: 13
J gene: TRBJ2-1
V gene: TRBV18
CDR3 protein: CASSPGTGYEQFF

CDR3 length: 20
J gene: TRBJ1-2
V gene: TRBV7-3
CDR3 protein: CASSFKGAQGCTLANYGYTF

CDR3 length: 15
J gene: TRBJ2-1
V gene: TRBV9
CDR3 protein: CASSPLERVYNEQFF

CDR3 length: 14
J gene: TRBJ1-1
V gene: TRBV2
CDR3 protein: CASRGLTVNTEAFF

CDR3 length: 15
J gene: TRBJ2-1
V gene: TRBV3-1/TRBV3-2
CDR3 protein: CASSQGLAGDNEQFF

CDR3 length: 14
J gene: TRBJ2-3
V gene: TRBV7-6
CDR3 protein: CASSLFPSTDTQYF